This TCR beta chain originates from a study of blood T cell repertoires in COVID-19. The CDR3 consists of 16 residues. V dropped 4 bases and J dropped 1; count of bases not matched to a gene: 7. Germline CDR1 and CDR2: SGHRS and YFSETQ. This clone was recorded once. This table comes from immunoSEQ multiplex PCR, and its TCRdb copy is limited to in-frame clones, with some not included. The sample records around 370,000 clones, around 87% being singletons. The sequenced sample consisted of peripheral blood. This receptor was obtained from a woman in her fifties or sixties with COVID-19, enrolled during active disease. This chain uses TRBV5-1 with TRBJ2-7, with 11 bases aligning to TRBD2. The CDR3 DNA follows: TGCGCCAGCAGCGAGACTAGCGGGACCAGGTCCTACGAGCAGTACTTC. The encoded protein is CASSETSGTRSYEQYF.